This TCR beta chain came from a study of blood T cells in healthy people across ages. Overall study results and limits: Reliance upon unsorted PBMCs precluded definitive naive versus antigen-experienced comparison.

Then a second PCR, running about 7 to 11 cycles, was carried out with a sample-barcoded 5' primer and a J-beta primer mix. TCRdb fed the 5' RACE reads into MiXCR, producing one record per CDR3 protein. The sample shows 850,000 to 950,000 distinct CDR3 sequences, roughly 26% of them seen only once. CDR3 size: 12 residues. Trimming at V came to 1 base and at J to 11 bases, leaving 5 bases not matched to a gene. Germline loops: CDR1 SEHNR, CDR2 FQNEAQ (reference sequence). In its sample, this clonotype was seen many times. Its antigen is undetermined. The origin of this receptor is a woman over 75 in good health. The source material was blood. This rearrangement joins TRBV7-9 to TRBJ2-7, with 7 bases fitting TRBD2. The CDR3 sequence: CASSLERGREYF. The CDR3 coding sequence is TGTGCCAGCAGCTTAGAGCGGGGAAGGGAGTACTTC.